These T cell receptor beta chains were read from a single sample in a study of T cell responses to AZD1222 COVID-19 vaccine. The repertoire was sequenced with immunoSEQ multiplex PCR; TCRdb's copy has only in-frame clones and lacks some. The sample lists about 97,000 clones; around 89% were seen once. This sample comprised peripheral blood, obtained on day 0 of AZD1222 vaccination. These receptors were taken from an adult in good health. The CDR3 runs from the conserved cysteine through the conserved F or W. The order of the fields is J gene, V gene, D gene, clone size, CDR3 protein, CDR3 DNA. The D gene is left open where the match is weak. Size tells how often a clone was seen (once, few, many) or the class of an expanded clone, and some rows leave it out.

J: TRBJ2-2
V: TRBV7-8
D: .
size: .
CDR3: CASSGYRERSGELFF
DNA: TGTGCCAGCAGCGGGTACAGGGAGCGCTCCGGGGAGCTGTTTTTT

J: TRBJ2-5
V: TRBV19
D: TRBD2
size: once
CDR3: CATSGGGQPQTQYF
DNA: TGTGCCACCTCGGGGGGGGGCCAGCCGCAGACCCAGTACTTC

J: TRBJ1-5
V: TRBV19
D: .
size: once
CDR3: CASSIVEGRANQPQHF
DNA: TGTGCCAGTAGTATAGTGGAGGGGCGGGCCAATCAGCCCCAGCATTTT

J: TRBJ2-5
V: TRBV18
D: TRBD2
size: .
CDR3: CASSPLRRRGLAGGPMETQYF
DNA: TGTGCCAGCTCACCTCTTCGGAGACGCGGACTAGCGGGAGGGCCGATGGAGACCCAGTACTTC

J: TRBJ2-3
V: TRBV19
D: .
size: .
CDR3: CASRLGGGTDTQYF
DNA: TGTGCCAGTAGGTTGGGAGGGGGCACGGATACGCAGTATTTT

J: TRBJ2-7
V: TRBV7-9
D: TRBD2
size: .
CDR3: CASSSRLAGGLSSYEQYF
DNA: TGTGCCAGCAGCTCCCGACTAGCGGGAGGGCTTAGCTCCTACGAGCAGTACTTC

J: TRBJ2-3
V: TRBV7-9
D: .
size: .
CDR3: CASSLVWDTQYF
DNA: TGTGCCAGCAGCTTAGTTTGGGATACGCAGTATTTT

J: TRBJ2-2
V: TRBV9
D: .
size: .
CDR3: CASSVGVVDSTGELFF
DNA: TGTGCCAGCAGCGTGGGGGTCGTCGATAGCACCGGGGAGCTGTTTTTT

J: TRBJ2-7
V: TRBV7-2
D: .
size: .
CDR3: CASSLVPGYSSYEQYF
DNA: TGTGCCAGCAGCTTAGTCCCGGGATATAGTTCCTACGAGCAGTACTTC

J: TRBJ2-2
V: TRBV2
D: TRBD1
size: few
CDR3: CASSPRTGTTGELFF
DNA: TGTGCCAGCAGTCCCCGGACAGGGACAACCGGGGAGCTGTTTTTT

J: TRBJ2-1
V: TRBV5-1
D: TRBD2
size: .
CDR3: CASSLLPSGGYNEQFF
DNA: TGCGCCAGCAGCCTCCTCCCTAGCGGGGGTTACAATGAGCAGTTCTTC

J: TRBJ2-2
V: TRBV7-9
D: .
size: .
CDR3: CASSSVGGTGELFF
DNA: TGTGCCAGCAGCTCGGTCGGAGGCACCGGGGAGCTGTTTTTT

J: TRBJ1-3
V: TRBV6-5
D: .
size: .
CDR3: CASRPAKGGINTIYF
DNA: TGTGCCAGCAGACCGGCGAAGGGGGGTATAAACACCATATATTTT

J: TRBJ1-4
V: TRBV7-8
D: .
size: .
CDR3: CASSYGTPATNEKLFF
DNA: TGTGCCAGCAGCTACGGGACACCAGCAACTAATGAAAAACTGTTTTTT

J: TRBJ2-5
V: TRBV29-1
D: .
size: .
CDR3: CSVQGFSETQYF
DNA: TGCAGCGTTCAGGGCTTCTCAGAGACCCAGTACTTC

J: TRBJ1-5
V: TRBV19
D: .
size: .
CDR3: CASGPPTAYNQPQHF
DNA: TGTGCCTCTGGGCCCCCGACAGCCTACAATCAGCCCCAGCATTTT

J: TRBJ1-2
V: TRBV9
D: .
size: .
CDR3: CASSVEGDYGYTF
DNA: TGTGCCAGCAGCGTAGAGGGGGACTATGGCTACACCTTC